This TCR beta chain was sequenced in a study of T cell repertoires in ileal Crohn's disease. The CDR3 is made up of 14 amino acids. V was cut by 1 base and J by 4 bases, with 5 bases left in between. Germline loops: CDR1 SGHAT, CDR2 FQNNGV. The protocol was immunoSEQ multiplex PCR, while the TCRdb copy is restricted to in-frame clones and leaves out a portion. This sample yields roughly 15,000 clones, of which approximately 87% are seen a single time; 10% belongs to the top ten. This chain connects TRBV11-2 to TRBJ1-6; D gene uncertain. The material sequenced was ileal tissue. This TCR was sampled from an adult with Crohn's disease. In DNA, the CDR3 is TGTGCCAGCAGCTTAGGCCAGTATAATTCACCCCTCCACTTT. The encoded protein is CASSLGQYNSPLHF.